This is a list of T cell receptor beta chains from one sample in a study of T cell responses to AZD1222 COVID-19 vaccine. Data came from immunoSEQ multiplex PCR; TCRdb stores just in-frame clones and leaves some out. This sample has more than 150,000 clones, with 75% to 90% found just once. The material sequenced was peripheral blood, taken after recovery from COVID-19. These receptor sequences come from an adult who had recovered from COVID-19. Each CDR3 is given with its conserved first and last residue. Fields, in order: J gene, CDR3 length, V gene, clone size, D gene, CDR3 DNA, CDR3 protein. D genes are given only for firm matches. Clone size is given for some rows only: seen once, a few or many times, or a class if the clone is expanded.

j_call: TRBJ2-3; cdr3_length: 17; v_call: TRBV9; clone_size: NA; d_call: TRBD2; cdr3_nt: TGTGCCAGCAGCGGACGACTAGCGGGAGGGACCACAGATACGCAGTATTTT; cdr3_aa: CASSGRLAGGTTDTQYF
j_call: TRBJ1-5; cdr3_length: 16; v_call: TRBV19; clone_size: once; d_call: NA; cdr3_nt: TGTGCCAGTAGTATAGATCCCGCAGGGGTCGGTCAGCCCCAGCATTTT; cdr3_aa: CASSIDPAGVGQPQHF
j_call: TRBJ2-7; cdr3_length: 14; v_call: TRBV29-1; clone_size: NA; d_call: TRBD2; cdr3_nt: TGCAGCGCCGAGGGACTAGCGGGAGCCTACGAGCAGTACTTC; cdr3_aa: CSAEGLAGAYEQYF
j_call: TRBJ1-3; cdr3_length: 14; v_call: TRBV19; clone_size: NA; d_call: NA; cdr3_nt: TGTGCCAGTAGTGGACAGAGGACGAGAAACACCATATATTTT; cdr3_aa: CASSGQRTRNTIYF
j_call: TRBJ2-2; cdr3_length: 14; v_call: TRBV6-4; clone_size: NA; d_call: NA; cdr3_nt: TGTGCCAGCAGTGAACTGGCCTACACCGGGGAGCTGTTTTTT; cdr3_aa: CASSELAYTGELFF
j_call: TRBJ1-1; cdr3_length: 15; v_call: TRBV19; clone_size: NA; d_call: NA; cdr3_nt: TGTGCCAGTAGTATACCTGGCCCCTCCATGACTGAAGCTTTCTTT; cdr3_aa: CASSIPGPSMTEAFF
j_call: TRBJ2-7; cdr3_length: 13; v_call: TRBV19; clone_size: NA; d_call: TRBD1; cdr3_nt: TGTGCCAGTAGTATAGGTTACAGGGGAGAGCAGTACTTC; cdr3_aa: CASSIGYRGEQYF
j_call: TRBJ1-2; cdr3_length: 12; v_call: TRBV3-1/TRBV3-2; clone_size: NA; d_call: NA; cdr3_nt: TGTGCCAGCAGCCAAGATCAAGAGGGCTACACCTTC; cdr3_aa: CASSQDQEGYTF
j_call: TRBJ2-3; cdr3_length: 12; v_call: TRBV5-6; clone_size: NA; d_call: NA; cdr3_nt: TGTGCCAGCAGCTTCGGGTCAGATACGCAGTATTTT; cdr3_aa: CASSFGSDTQYF
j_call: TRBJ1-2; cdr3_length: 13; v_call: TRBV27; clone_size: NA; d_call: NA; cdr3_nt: TGTGCCAGCAGTTTACAGGGGAGCTATGGCTACACCTTC; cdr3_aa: CASSLQGSYGYTF
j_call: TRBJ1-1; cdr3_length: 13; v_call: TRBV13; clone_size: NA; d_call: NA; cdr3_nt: TGTGCCAGCAGCCCCGGGTGGAACACTGAAGCTTTCTTT; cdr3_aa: CASSPGWNTEAFF
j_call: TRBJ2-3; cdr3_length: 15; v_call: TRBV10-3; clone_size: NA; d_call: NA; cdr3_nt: TGTGCCATCAGTGTAGGGGGGTCTGGCACAGATACGCAGTATTTT; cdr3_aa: CAISVGGSGTDTQYF
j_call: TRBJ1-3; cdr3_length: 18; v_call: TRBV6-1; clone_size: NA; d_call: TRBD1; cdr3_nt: TGTGCCAGCAGTGAAATCTTGCCGGGACAGAGCTCTGGAAACACCATATATTTT; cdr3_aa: CASSEILPGQSSGNTIYF
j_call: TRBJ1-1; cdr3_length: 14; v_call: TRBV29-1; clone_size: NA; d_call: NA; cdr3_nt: TGCAGTGCGGGGGGCGGGGACCTGAACACTGAAGCTTTCTTT; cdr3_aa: CSAGGGDLNTEAFF
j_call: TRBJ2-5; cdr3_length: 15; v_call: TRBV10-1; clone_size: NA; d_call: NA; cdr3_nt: TGCGCCAGCAGTGAGAAGGCAGGCCGGGGAGAGACCCAGTACTTC; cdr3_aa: CASSEKAGRGETQYF
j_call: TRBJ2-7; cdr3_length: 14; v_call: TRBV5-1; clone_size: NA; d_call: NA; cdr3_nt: TGCGCCAGCAGCTTGGAGCGGCCGATCTACGAGCAGTACTTC; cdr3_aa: CASSLERPIYEQYF
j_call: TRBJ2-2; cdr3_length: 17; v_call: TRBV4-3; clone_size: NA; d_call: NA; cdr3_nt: TGCGCCAGCAGCCAAGATTTCCAGGGGCGATCCACCGGGGAGCTGTTTTTT; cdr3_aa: CASSQDFQGRSTGELFF
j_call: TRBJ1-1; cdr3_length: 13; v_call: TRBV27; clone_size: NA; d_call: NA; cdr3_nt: TGTGCCAGCAGTTTATCGAGTTCCACTGAAGCTTTCTTT; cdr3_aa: CASSLSSSTEAFF
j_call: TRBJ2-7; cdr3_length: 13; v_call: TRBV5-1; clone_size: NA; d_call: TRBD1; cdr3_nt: TGCGCCAGCAGGAGGGGACAGTCCTACGAGCAGTACTTC; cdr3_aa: CASRRGQSYEQYF
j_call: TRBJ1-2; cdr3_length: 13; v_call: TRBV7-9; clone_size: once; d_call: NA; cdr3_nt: TGTGCCAGCAGCTCAGGGTCCGACTATGGCTACACCTTC; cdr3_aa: CASSSGSDYGYTF
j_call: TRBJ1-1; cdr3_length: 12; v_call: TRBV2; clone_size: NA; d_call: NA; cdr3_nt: TGTGCCAGCAGTGAGTCGGGTATTTGGGCTTTCTTT; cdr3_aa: CASSESGIWAFF
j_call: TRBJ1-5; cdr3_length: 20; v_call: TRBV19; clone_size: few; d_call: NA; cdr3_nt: TGTGCCAGTAGTTCCAGGGCCCTTCACTCCTGGGAGAATAGCAATCAGCCCCAGCATTTT; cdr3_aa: CASSSRALHSWENSNQPQHF
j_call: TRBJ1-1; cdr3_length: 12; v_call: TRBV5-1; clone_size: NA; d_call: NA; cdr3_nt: TGCGCCAGCAACATCGGCAACACTGAAGCTTTCTTT; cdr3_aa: CASNIGNTEAFF
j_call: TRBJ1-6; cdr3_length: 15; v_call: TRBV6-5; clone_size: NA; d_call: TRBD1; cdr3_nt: TGTGCCAGCAGCATCGGACAGGGGTTTCGTTCACCCCTCCACTTT; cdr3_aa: CASSIGQGFRSPLHF
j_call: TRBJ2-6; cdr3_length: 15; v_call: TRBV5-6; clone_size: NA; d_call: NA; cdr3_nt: TGTGCCAGCAGCTTGGACAGGGCTGGGGCCAACGTCCTGACTTTC; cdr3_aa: CASSLDRAGANVLTF
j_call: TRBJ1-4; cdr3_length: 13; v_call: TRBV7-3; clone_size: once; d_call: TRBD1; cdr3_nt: TGTGCCAGCAGCTCGCGACAGGGTGGAAAACTGTTTTTT; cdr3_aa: CASSSRQGGKLFF
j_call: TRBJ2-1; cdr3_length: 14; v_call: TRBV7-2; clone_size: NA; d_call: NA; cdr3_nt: TGTGCCAGCAGCTTAGAGGTCTCCTACAATGAGCAGTTCTTC; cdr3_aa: CASSLEVSYNEQFF
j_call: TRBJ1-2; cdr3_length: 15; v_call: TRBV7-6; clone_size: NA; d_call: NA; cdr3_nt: TGTGCCAGCAGCTTATGGCCCGGGGCTGACTATGGCTACACCTTC; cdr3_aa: CASSLWPGADYGYTF
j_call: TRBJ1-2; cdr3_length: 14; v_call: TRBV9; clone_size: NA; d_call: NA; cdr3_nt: TGTGCCAGCAGCGTAGGAAGTCAGAACTATGGCTACACCTTC; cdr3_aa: CASSVGSQNYGYTF
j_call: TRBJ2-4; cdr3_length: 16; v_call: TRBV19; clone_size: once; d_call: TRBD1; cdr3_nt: TGTGCCAGTAGTAGTAGTAACGACAGGGCGAAAAACATTCAGTACTTC; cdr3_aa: CASSSSNDRAKNIQYF
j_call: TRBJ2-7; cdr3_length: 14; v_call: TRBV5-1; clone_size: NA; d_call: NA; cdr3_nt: TGCGCCAGCAGCCCCGGGGAGCCTGGGGGCGAGCAGTACTTC; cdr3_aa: CASSPGEPGGEQYF
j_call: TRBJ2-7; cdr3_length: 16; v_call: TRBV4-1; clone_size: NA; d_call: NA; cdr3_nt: TGCGCCAGCAGCGTTCGGACATCCCTTTACTCCTACGAGCAGTACTTC; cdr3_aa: CASSVRTSLYSYEQYF
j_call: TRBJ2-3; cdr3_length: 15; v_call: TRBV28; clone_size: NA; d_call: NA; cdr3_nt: TGTGCCAGCAGTTCGCTTGGGGGCGCCACAGATACGCAGTATTTT; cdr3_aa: CASSSLGGATDTQYF